Listed below are T cell receptor beta chains from one sample, sequenced in a study of CD8 T cells in Susac syndrome. TCRdb fed the immunoSEQ multiplex PCR reads into MiXCR, producing one record per CDR3 protein. The repertoire consists of 100,000 to 150,000 distinct CDR3 sequences, with 90% to 95% occurring once and the leading ten covering 0.09% to 0.15%. Sample: CD4+ T cells from PBMCs. The receptors come from a human donor in good health. CDR3s include the opening cysteine and the closing phenylalanine or tryptophan. The D gene is left open where the match is weak.

DNA: TGTGCCAGTAGTATAATACTAGTTGGTGAGCAGTTCTTC
CDR3: CASSIILVGEQFF
J: TRBJ2-1
D: NA
V: TRBV19

DNA: TGTGCCAGTAGTATCCCGAGGATGAACACTGAAGCTTTCTTT
CDR3: CASSIPRMNTEAFF
J: TRBJ1-1
D: NA
V: TRBV19

DNA: TGCGCCTCCCCGAAGGGCCTCCCCTCTAGCACAGATACGCAGTATTTT
CDR3: CASPKGLPSSTDTQYF
J: TRBJ2-3
D: NA
V: TRBV23-1

DNA: TGCGCCAGCAGCCAAGATGGATCAGATACGCAGTATTTT
CDR3: CASSQDGSDTQYF
J: TRBJ2-3
D: NA
V: TRBV4-1

DNA: TGTGCCAGCAGTACACTCGGACAGGGCTCCTCTGGGGCCAACGTCCTGACTTTC
CDR3: CASSTLGQGSSGANVLTF
J: TRBJ2-6
D: TRBD1
V: TRBV6-5

DNA: TGTGCCAGCAGCTTAGTACTGTACGAGCAGTACTTC
CDR3: CASSLVLYEQYF
J: TRBJ2-7
D: NA
V: TRBV7-9

DNA: TGTGCCAGCACCTCGGACAGTCTAAACTATGGCTACACCTTC
CDR3: CASTSDSLNYGYTF
J: TRBJ1-2
D: NA
V: TRBV12-3/TRBV12-4

DNA: TGTGCCATCAGTGCCTCCGGACTAGCGGGTGAGCAGTTCTTC
CDR3: CAISASGLAGEQFF
J: TRBJ2-1
D: TRBD2
V: TRBV10-3

DNA: TGCAGCGTTGGAAGGGGGCGGATGGACACCGGGGAGCTGTTTTTT
CDR3: CSVGRGRMDTGELFF
J: TRBJ2-2
D: TRBD1
V: TRBV29-1

DNA: TGTGCCATCAGCCCCGGACTAGGGGCCTACGAGCAGTACTTC
CDR3: CAISPGLGAYEQYF
J: TRBJ2-7
D: TRBD2
V: TRBV10-3

DNA: TGTGCCAGCAGCTTCAGAGCGAAGGATACGCAGTATTTT
CDR3: CASSFRAKDTQYF
J: TRBJ2-3
D: NA
V: TRBV7-2

DNA: TGTGCCAGCAGACTTCTTTCTACATCCTCCACAGATACGCAGTATTTT
CDR3: CASRLLSTSSTDTQYF
J: TRBJ2-3
D: NA
V: TRBV27

DNA: TGTGCCAGCAGTCCCACAGGGGGGACCTACGAGCAGTACTTC
CDR3: CASSPTGGTYEQYF
J: TRBJ2-7
D: TRBD1
V: TRBV6-5

DNA: TGCAGCGTTGCGCGGCAGGGGACCCAGTACTTC
CDR3: CSVARQGTQYF
J: TRBJ2-5
D: NA
V: TRBV29-1